This paragraph reports one TCR beta chain. The sort gate was single viable CD3+CD4+CD8-CD45RO+ cells for memory CD4+ T cells. These data belong to a study of memory CD4+ T cells and cytomegalovirus serostatus. Sequenced by immunoSEQ multiplex PCR; TCRdb stores in-frame clones only, minus some. The repertoire holds about 52,000 clones, with approximately 82% as singletons. The CDR3 is 13 amino acids. CDR1 is WSHSY and CDR2 is SAAADI in the germline V gene. V lost 4 bases to trimming and J lost 5 bases; unmatched junction nucleotides: 2. The chain recombines TRBV10-2 with TRBJ1-5; 7 bases align to TRBD1. The source material was memory CD4+ T cells from blood. The clonotype comes from an adult in good health and CMV-seropositive. The CDR3 here is CASSATGDQPQHF. In DNA, the CDR3 is TGCGCCAGCAGTGCAACAGGGGATCAGCCCCAGCATTTT.